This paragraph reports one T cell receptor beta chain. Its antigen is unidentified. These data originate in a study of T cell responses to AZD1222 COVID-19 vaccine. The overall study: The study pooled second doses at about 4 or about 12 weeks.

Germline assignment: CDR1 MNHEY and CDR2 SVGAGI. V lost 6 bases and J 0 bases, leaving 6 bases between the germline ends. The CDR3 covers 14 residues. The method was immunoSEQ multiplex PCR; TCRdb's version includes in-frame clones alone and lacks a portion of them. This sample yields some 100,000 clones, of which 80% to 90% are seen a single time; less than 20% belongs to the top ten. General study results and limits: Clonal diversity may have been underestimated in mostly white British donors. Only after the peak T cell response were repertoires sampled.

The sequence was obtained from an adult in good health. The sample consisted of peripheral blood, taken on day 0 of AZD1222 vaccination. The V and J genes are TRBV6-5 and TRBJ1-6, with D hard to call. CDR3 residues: CASRGSSYNSPLHF. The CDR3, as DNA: TGTGCCAGCAGGGGGAGCTCCTATAATTCACCCCTCCACTTT.